What follows are 27 T cell receptor beta chains derived from one specimen sequenced in a study of regulatory T cells in long-lasting Graves disease. The time point denotes: newly diagnosed GD, antithyroid drugs for less than 3 months. Preparation of the TCR library used RNA extracted from PBMCs. Arm-PCR of CDR3 regions and iRepertoire HTBI primers were the basis on which TCR beta libraries were built. TCRdb re-analysed the multiplex PCR reads in MiXCR, keeping a single row per CDR3 protein. The table includes 500,000 or so distinct CDR3 sequences, 15% to 20% detected once. In addition, the sample was reused for a study of T cells in Graves' hyperthyroidism and ophthalmopathy.

Sequenced here: peripheral blood mononuclear cells (PBMCs), sampled at new diagnosis, from a patient treated with antithyroid drugs. The receptors here all came from a woman in her forties or fifties with Graves disease.

With regard to this clonotype: An end of the junction differs from the germline gene, which may be a read error. The gene calls are TRBV4-1 and TRBJ2-1; 11 bases map to TRBD2. The CDR3 consists of 16 residues. Per germline, CDR1 MGHRA and CDR2 YSYEKL. CDR3: CASSQGGLAEYNEQFF. The CDR3 DNA is TGTGCCAGCAGCCAAGGGGGACTAGCGGAGTACAATGAGCAGTTCTTC.

This clonotype has at least ten counts. V usage is TRBV2 and J usage is TRBJ1-4, with D possibly TRBD1 on 6 matching bases. Trimming left V 5 bases short and J 8 bases short, with 12 bases between. Germline CDR1 and CDR2: SNHLY and FYNNEI. The CDR3 has 13 amino acids. The CDR3 reads CASSRGIREKLFF. DNA of the CDR3: TGTGCCAGCAGTAGGGGGATTCGGGAAAAACTGTTTTTT.

This clonotype came up many times. The chain links TRBV29-1 to TRBJ1-1, with 8 bases lining up with TRBD1. Trimming removed 6 bases from V and 1 base from J; junction bases left unmatched: 1. The CDR3 sequence is 12 residues long. Germline V gene sequence: CDR1 SQVTM, CDR2 ANQGSEA. The CDR3 reads CSVGTGNTEAFF. The CDR3 DNA is TGCAGCGTGGGGACAGGGAACACTGAAGCTTTCTTT.

This clonotype has ten or more counts. V usage is TRBV12-3 or TRBV12-4 and J usage is TRBJ2-7; TRBD1 matches at 7 bases. The CDR3 is 14 residues long. J was trimmed by 6 bases and V by 5 bases; bases with no gene match: 10. The CDR3 DNA sequence: TGTGCCAGCAGTGAGCAATCGACAGGGCGCGAGCAGTACTTC. Amino acids: CASSEQSTGREQYF.

This clonotype came up many times. The chain's CDR3 is CASSQGTGFFNEQFF. DNA of the CDR3: TGTGCCAGCAGCCAAGGGACAGGGTTTTTCAATGAGCAGTTCTTC. The chain links TRBV3-1 to TRBJ2-1; 8 bases match TRBD1. Germline V gene lookup returns CDR1 LGHDT and CDR2 YNNKEL (reference sequence). V shed 1 base, J shed 6 bases, and the junction held 5 bases outside the gene matches. The CDR3 is 15 residues long.

This clonotype has more than one count but fewer than ten. The V gene is TRBV29-1, the J gene TRBJ1-1; possible D gene TRBD1, 5 bases. The ends were cut back, 5 bases at V and 3 bases at J, with 22 bases in the middle. CDR1 is SQVTM, CDR2 ANQGSEA, per germline. This CDR3 is 16 amino acids long. The CDR3 DNA reads as TGCAGCGTTTTACAGGTTAGTTGGGAGATGGACACTGAAGCTTTCTTT. Translating gives CSVLQVSWEMDTEAFF. The full variable domain, in which reference TRBV29-1 and TRBJ1-1 provide the parts outside the CDR3, is SAVISQKPSRDICQRGTSLTIQCQVDSQVTMMFWYRQQPGQSLTLIATANQGSEATYESGFVIDKFPISRPNLTFSTLTVSNMSPEDSSIYLCSVLQVSWEMDTEAFFGQGTRLTVV.

As for this clonotype: Possible read error: a much larger clone is one base away. No conserved phenylalanine or tryptophan ends this CDR3, so it is likely a read error. The rearrangement joins TRBV5-1 to TRBJ1-1, with D unclear. This CDR3 is 14 amino acids long. V was trimmed by 0 bases and J by 0 bases, leaving 6 bases between them. Germline V gene data show CDR1 as SGHRS and CDR2 as YFSETQ. The DNA of the CDR3 is TGCGCCAGCAGCTTGGATTGGGTGAACACTGAAGCTTTCTCT. Amino acid sequence: CASSLDWVNTEAFS.

On this clonotype itself: Since a much larger clone is just one base distant, this may be a read error. The chain is built from TRBV6-2 or TRBV6-3 and TRBJ2-3; 11 nucleotides line up with TRBD1. From germline, CDR1 is MNHEY and CDR2 SVGEGT. V was clipped by 8 bases and J by 6 bases; unmatched bases: 13. CDR3 size: 16 residues. The CDR3 loop is CASVRPPGQGVDTQYF. CDR3 coding DNA: TGTGCCAGCGTGCGCCCCCCGGGACAGGGGGTTGATACGCAGTATTTT.

This clonotype was counted only a few times. The V gene is TRBV4-1, the J gene TRBJ2-5; D is uncertain. This CDR3 region has 16 residues. Germline values: CDR1 MGHRA, CDR2 YSYEKL. Trimming removed 0 bases at V and 3 bases at J, with 14 bases between. The CDR3, as DNA: TGCGCCAGCAGCCAAGATTGGAAAGGGCTCAAAGAGACCCAGTACTTC. Protein: CASSQDWKGLKETQYF.

The chain links TRBV24-1 to TRBJ2-1; 9 bases map to TRBD1. The CDR3 is 15 amino acids. Germline CDR1 reads KGHDR; CDR2 reads SFDVKD. Germline trimming cut 9 bases from V and 9 bases from J; bases unmatched to any gene: 14. CDR3: CATCPGQGNRGEQFF. The CDR3 DNA reads as TGTGCCACCTGTCCGGGACAGGGTAATCGAGGTGAGCAGTTCTTC.

This chain joins TRBV3-1 and TRBJ2-4, with D perhaps matching TRBD1 (6 bases). The V and J ends lost 6 bases and 0 bases respectively, with 12 bases between them. Germline V gives CDR1 LGHDT, CDR2 YNNKEL (reference sequence). The CDR3 runs 15 residues. The CDR3 is CASSWGPLAKNIQYF. The CDR3 DNA sequence: TGTGCCAGCAGTTGGGGGCCGCTAGCCAAAAACATTCAGTACTTC.

This clonotype appeared many times. V and J are TRBV30 and TRBJ2-2; D is ambiguous. The CDR3 covers 12 residues. The germline V and J ends were trimmed by 7 bases and 7 bases, with 13 bases remaining between them. Germline V gene sequence: CDR1 GTSNPN, CDR2 SVGIG (reference sequence). Here the CDR3 reads CALIKGGGELFF. The CDR3 coding sequence is TGTGCCTTAATAAAGGGCGGCGGGGAGCTGTTTTTT. Full variable domain (rest looked up from reference TRBV30 and TRBJ2-2): SQTIHQWPATLVQPVGSPLSLECTVEGTSNPNLYWYRQAAGRGLQLLFYSVGIGQISSEVPQNLSASRPQDRQFILSSKKLLLSDSGFYLCALIKGGGELFFGEGSRLTVL.

This clonotype was counted a few times. The chain links TRBV6-5 to TRBJ2-2; D call uncertain. V was pared by 2 bases and J by 8 bases, with 6 bases between. Germline V gene lookup returns CDR1 MNHEY and CDR2 SVGAGI. This CDR3 is 12 amino acids long. DNA of the CDR3: TGTGCCAGCAGTTACGAGTGGGGGGAGCTGTTTTTT. Translation: CASSYEWGELFF.

The sample holds many counts of this clonotype. The chain uses TRBV15 and TRBJ1-2, with TRBD1 identical over 8 bases. The ends lost 8 bases at V and 4 bases at J; junction bases unmatched: 6. CDR3 size: 13 residues. The V gene's germline CDR1 is LNHNV and CDR2 YYDKDF (reference sequence). The CDR3: CATQGQGPYGYTF. In DNA, the CDR3 is TGTGCCACCCAAGGACAGGGACCCTATGGCTACACCTTC.

V is TRBV19 and J is TRBJ1-1; 7 bases map to TRBD1. From germline, CDR1 is LNHDA and CDR2 SQIVND (reference sequence). This CDR3 has 13 residues. The CDR3 sequence is CVSQGLMNTEAFF. The CDR3 nucleotides are TGTGTTTCACAGGGGCTCATGAACACTGAAGCTTTCTTT. Variable domain in full (rest from reference TRBV19 and TRBJ1-1): DGGITQSPKYLFRKEGQNVTLSCEQNLNHDAMYWYRQDPGQGLRLIYYSQIVNDFQKGDIAEGYSVSREKKESFPLTVTSAQKNPTAFYLCVSQGLMNTEAFFGQGTRLTVV.

In this sample, this clonotype turned up many times. The chain has TRBV12-3 or TRBV12-4 and TRBJ2-7; D gene uncertain. V lost 5 bases to trimming and J lost 2 bases, with 10 bases between them. There are 13 residues in the CDR3. In DNA form, the CDR3 reads TGTGCCAGCAGTAAGACAACCACCTACGAGCAGTACTTC. Translated, it gives CASSKTTTYEQYF.

As regards this clonotype: A far larger clone lies a single base away; this is likely a read error. The V call is TRBV2, the J call TRBJ2-3; D may be TRBD1 or TRBD2 (5 bases each). Germline values: CDR1 SNHLY, CDR2 FYNNEI. This CDR3 spans 16 amino acids. The CDR3 DNA reads TGTGCCAGCAGTGAACGTAGGGGCCGGAAAGGGGAGACCCTGTACTTC. Translation gives CASSERRGRKGETLYF.

This clonotype has a handful of counts. This chain joins TRBV9 and TRBJ2-7; possibly TRBD1 for D (5 bases). The germline V gene encodes CDR1 SGDLS and CDR2 YYNGEE. The V end was cut by 0 bases, the J end by 2 bases, with 12 bases between. The CDR3 has 15 amino acids. CDR3 sequence reads: CASSVGAGPPYEQYF. CDR3 bases: TGTGCCAGCAGCGTAGGGGCAGGGCCCCCCTACGAGCAGTACTTC.

There are many counts of this clonotype. This CDR3 reads CAWSGPGGGEAFF. The DNA of the CDR3 is TGTGCCTGGAGTGGACCCGGAGGGGGTGAAGCTTTCTTT. This chain uses TRBV30 with TRBJ1-1, with a possible D match to TRBD1 (6 bases). V was shortened by 1 base and J by 7 bases, with 13 bases between the two germline ends. CDR3 length: 13 residues. CDR1 and CDR2 (germline): GTSNPN, SVGIG (reference sequence).

The genes are TRBV2 and TRBJ1-6, with unresolved D. Germline CDR1 is SNHLY and CDR2 is FYNNEI. The CDR3 is made up of 13 amino acids. Trimming took off 5 bases at V and 10 bases at J, with 12 bases between the two ends. In DNA form, the CDR3 reads TGTGCCAGCAGTCTCGGAGCAAGGTCACCCCTCCACTTT. Protein: CASSLGARSPLHF.

The chain combines TRBV11-2 with TRBJ2-2, with D perhaps TRBD2 (5 bases). V was pared by 3 bases and J by 2 bases, with 10 bases between. The germline CDR1 and CDR2 sequences are SGHAT and FQNNGV. This CDR3 has 15 amino acids. CDR3 region: CASSFGLINTGELFF. DNA for the CDR3: TGTGCCAGCAGCTTTGGACTCATTAACACCGGGGAGCTGTTTTTT.

The CDR3 loop is CASSGTWDPNYGYTF. CDR3 DNA: TGTGCCAGCAGCGGAACCTGGGACCCTAACTATGGCTACACCTTC. V gene TRBV2 combines with J gene TRBJ1-2; possibly TRBD1 for D (5 bases). The CDR3 is made up of 15 amino acids. CDR1 is SNHLY, CDR2 FYNNEI, per germline. The V end lost 6 bases, the J end lost 0 bases, and 14 bases lay between the germline ends.

CDR3 DNA sequence: TGCAGTGTTCGACAGGGGGCCACCGGGGAGCTGTTTTTT. Residues: CSVRQGATGELFF. The rearrangement links TRBV20-1 to TRBJ2-2; 10 bases agree with TRBD1. Germline V gene sequence: CDR1 DFQATT, CDR2 SNEGSKA (reference sequence). The CDR3 runs 13 residues. V trimming: 7 bases; J trimming: 4 bases; junction bases outside the gene matches: 3.

This clonotype was detected ten times or more. This chain joins TRBV12-3 or TRBV12-4 and TRBJ1-6; TRBD1 is a possible D gene (6 bases). The V and J ends lost 5 bases and 5 bases respectively, with 10 bases between them. The CDR3 is made up of 14 amino acids. In DNA form, the CDR3 reads TGTGCCAGCAGTCTAAGACAGGATAATTCACCCCTCCACTTT. Protein sequence: CASSLRQDNSPLHF.

This clonotype has just a few counts. This sequence joins TRBV19 and TRBJ2-7; possibly TRBD1 for D (6 bases). The CDR3 loop spans 15 amino acids. Looked up from germline, CDR1 is LNHDA and CDR2 is SQIVND (reference sequence). V lost 4 bases to trimming and J lost 4 bases, with 17 bases between them. The CDR3 nucleotides read TGTGCCAGTAGTACTGGTGGGGGCCCTTCGTACGAGCAGTACTTC. It is translated as CASSTGGGPSYEQYF.

This clonotype was observed many times. This chain connects TRBV3-1 to TRBJ2-7; 9 positions agree with TRBD1. The J segment lost 6 bases and the V segment lost 3 bases, leaving 9 bases of the junction unmatched. The CDR3 extends over 15 amino acids. Germline CDR1 and CDR2: LGHDT and YNNKEL (reference sequence). The CDR3 protein is CASSHTGTGNGEQYF. The CDR3 DNA follows: TGTGCCAGCAGCCATACCGGGACAGGGAATGGCGAGCAGTACTTC.

The table lists this clonotype with many counts. The gene calls are TRBV3-1 and TRBJ1-1, with 7 nucleotides matching TRBD1. This CDR3 has 14 residues. In germline, CDR1 is LGHDT, CDR2 YNNKEL (reference sequence). V was pared by 2 bases and J by 2 bases, with 2 bases of the junction left unmatched. The chain's CDR3 is CASSQRQGNTEAFF. The DNA of the CDR3 is TGTGCCAGCAGCCAACGACAGGGAAACACTGAAGCTTTCTTT.